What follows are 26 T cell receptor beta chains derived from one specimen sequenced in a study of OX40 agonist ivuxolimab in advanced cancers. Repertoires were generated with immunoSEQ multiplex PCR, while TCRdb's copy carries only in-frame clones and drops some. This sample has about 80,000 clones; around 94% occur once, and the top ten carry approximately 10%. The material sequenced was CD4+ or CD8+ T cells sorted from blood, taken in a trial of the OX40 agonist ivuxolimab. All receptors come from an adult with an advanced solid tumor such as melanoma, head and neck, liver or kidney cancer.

In DNA, the CDR3 is TGTGCCAGCACCCCTCCCAGGGGTTACGAGCAGTACTTC. It codes for CASTPPRGYEQYF. The chain joins TRBV7-9 to TRBJ2-7, with D possibly matching TRBD1 (6 bases). With 7 bases removed from V and 4 bases from J, the gap between germline ends came to 14 bases. This CDR3 contains 13 residues. Germline values: CDR1 SEHNR, CDR2 FQNEAQ (reference sequence).

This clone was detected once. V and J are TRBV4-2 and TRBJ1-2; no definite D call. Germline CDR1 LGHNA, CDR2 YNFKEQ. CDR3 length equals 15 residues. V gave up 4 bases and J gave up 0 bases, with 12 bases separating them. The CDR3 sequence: CASSLFRISNYGYTF. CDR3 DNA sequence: TGTGCCAGCAGCCTATTCAGAATTTCTAACTATGGCTACACCTTC.

CDR3 DNA: TGTGCCAGCTCGACAGGCTACAATGAGCAGTTCTTC. Translation gives CASSTGYNEQFF. The rearrangement links TRBV28 to TRBJ2-1; D is perhaps TRBD1 (6 bases). With 8 bases removed from V and 3 bases from J, the gap between germline ends came to 8 bases. Germline V gene sequence: CDR1 MDHEN, CDR2 SYDVKM. This CDR3 has 12 amino acids.

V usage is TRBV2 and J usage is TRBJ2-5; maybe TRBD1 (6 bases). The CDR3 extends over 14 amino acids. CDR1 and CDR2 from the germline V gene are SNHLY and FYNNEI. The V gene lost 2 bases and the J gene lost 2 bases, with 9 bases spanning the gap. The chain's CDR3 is CASSERTVQETQYF. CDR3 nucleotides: TGTGCCAGCAGTGAACGGACAGTTCAAGAGACCCAGTACTTC.

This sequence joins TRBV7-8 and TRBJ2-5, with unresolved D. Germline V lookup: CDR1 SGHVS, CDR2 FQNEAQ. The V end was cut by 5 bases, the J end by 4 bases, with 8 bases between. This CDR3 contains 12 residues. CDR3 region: CASSLTRETQYF. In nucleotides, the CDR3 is TGTGCCAGCAGCCTGACCAGAGAGACCCAGTACTTC.

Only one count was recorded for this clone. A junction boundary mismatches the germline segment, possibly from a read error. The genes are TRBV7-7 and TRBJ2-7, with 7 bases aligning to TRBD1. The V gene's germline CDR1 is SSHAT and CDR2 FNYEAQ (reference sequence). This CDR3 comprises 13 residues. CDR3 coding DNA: TGTGCTAGCAGTTACGGACAGGACTACGAGCAGTACTTC. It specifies CASSYGQDYEQYF.

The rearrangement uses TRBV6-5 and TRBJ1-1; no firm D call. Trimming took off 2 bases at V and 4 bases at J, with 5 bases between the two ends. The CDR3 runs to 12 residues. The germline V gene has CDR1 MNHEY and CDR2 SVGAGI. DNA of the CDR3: TGTGCCAGCAGTTACGGGGTCACTGAAGCTTTCTTT. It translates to CASSYGVTEAFF.

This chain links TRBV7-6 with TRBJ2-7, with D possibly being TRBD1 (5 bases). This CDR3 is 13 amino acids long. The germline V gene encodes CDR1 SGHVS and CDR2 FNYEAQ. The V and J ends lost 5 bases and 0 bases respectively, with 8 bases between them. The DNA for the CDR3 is TGTGCCAGCAGCGGCAGGGTCTCCTACGAGCAGTACTTC. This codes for CASSGRVSYEQYF.

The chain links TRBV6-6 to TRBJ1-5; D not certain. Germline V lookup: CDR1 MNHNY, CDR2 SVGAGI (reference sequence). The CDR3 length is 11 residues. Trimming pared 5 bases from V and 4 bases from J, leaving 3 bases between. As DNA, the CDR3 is TGTGCCAGCAGTCAGAATCAGCCCCAGCATTTT. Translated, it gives CASSQNQPQHF.

The CDR3 nucleotides read TGTGCCAGCAGAAGAAGGACATCCTACAATGAGCAGTTCTTC. As protein: CASRRRTSYNEQFF. The chain joins TRBV6-5 to TRBJ2-1, with D perhaps matching TRBD1 (5 bases). This CDR3 has 14 residues. CDR1 and CDR2 (germline): MNHEY, SVGAGI. V lost 6 bases and J lost 1, with 10 bases in between.

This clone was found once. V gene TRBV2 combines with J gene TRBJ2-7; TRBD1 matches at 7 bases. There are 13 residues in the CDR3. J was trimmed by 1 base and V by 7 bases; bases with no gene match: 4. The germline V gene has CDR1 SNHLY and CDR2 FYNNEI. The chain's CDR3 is CASKGRGSYEQYF. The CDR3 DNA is TGTGCCAGCAAGGGCAGGGGGTCCTACGAGCAGTACTTC.

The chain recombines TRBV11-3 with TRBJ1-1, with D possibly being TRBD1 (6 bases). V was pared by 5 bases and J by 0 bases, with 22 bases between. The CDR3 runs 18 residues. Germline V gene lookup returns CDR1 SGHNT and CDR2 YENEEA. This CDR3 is CASSTSYPREGVNTEAFF. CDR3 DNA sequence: TGTGCCAGCAGCACATCTTACCCCAGGGAGGGGGTGAACACTGAAGCTTTCTTT.

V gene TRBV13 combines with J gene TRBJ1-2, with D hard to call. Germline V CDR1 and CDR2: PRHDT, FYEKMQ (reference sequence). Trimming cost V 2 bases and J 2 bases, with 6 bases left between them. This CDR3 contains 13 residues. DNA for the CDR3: TGTGCCAGCAGCTTAACGGGAAACTATGGCTACACCTTC. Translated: CASSLTGNYGYTF. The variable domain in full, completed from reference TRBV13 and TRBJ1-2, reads AAGVIQSPRHLIKEKRETATLKCYPIPRHDTVYWYQQGPGQDPQFLISFYEKMQSDKGSIPDRFSAQQFSDYHSELNMSSLELGDSALYFCASSLTGNYGYTFGSGTRLTVV.

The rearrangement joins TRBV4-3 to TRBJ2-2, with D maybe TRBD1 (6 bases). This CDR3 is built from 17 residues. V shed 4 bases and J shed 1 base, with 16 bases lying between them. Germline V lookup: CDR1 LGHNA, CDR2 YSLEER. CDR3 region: CASSPSSRGLNTGELFF. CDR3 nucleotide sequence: TGCGCCAGCAGCCCTAGCTCCAGGGGCCTGAACACCGGGGAGCTGTTTTTT.

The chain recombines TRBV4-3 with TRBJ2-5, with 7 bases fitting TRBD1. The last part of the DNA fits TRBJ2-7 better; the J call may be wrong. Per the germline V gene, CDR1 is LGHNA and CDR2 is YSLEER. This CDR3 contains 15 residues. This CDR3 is CASSQDRGGFYEQYF. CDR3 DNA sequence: TGCGCCAGCAGCCAAGATCGAGGGGGCTTCTACGAGCAGTACTTC.

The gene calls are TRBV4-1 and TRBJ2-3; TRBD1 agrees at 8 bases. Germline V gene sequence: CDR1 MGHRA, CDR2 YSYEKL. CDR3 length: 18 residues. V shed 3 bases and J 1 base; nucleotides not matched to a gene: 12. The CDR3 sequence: CASSHEGQTGVGTDTQYF. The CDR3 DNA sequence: TGCGCCAGCAGCCATGAAGGTCAGACAGGGGTCGGCACAGATACGCAGTATTTT.

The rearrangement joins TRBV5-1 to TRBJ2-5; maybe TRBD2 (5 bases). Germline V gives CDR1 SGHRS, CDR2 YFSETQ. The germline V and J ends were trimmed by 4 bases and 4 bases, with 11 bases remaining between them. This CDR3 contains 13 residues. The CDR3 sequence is CASSLTSSETQYF. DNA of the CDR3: TGCGCCAGCAGCCTAACTAGTTCAGAGACCCAGTACTTC.

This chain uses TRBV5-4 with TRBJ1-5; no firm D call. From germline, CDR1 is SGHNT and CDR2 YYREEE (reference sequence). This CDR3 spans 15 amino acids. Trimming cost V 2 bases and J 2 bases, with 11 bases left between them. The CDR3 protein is CASSFFGRGNQPQHF. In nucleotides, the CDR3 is TGTGCCAGCAGCTTCTTTGGGAGGGGCAATCAGCCCCAGCATTTT.

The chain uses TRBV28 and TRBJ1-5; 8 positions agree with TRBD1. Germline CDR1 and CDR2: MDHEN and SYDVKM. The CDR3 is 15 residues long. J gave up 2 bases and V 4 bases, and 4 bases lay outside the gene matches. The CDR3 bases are TGTGCCAGCAGTTATTCGGGACAGGGCAATCAGCCCCAGCATTTT. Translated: CASSYSGQGNQPQHF.

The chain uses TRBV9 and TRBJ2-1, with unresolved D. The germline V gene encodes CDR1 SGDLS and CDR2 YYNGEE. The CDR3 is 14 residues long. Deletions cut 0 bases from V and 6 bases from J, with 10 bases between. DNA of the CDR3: TGTGCCAGCAGCGTAGGCGAAACATTCAATGAGCAGTTCTTC. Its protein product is CASSVGETFNEQFF.

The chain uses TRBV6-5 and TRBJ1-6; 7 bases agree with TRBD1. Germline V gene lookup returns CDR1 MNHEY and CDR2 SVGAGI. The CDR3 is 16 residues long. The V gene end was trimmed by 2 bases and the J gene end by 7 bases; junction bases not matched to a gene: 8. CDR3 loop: CASSYRQTGWNSPLHF. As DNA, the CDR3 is TGTGCCAGCAGTTACAGACAGACAGGGTGGAATTCACCCCTCCACTTT.

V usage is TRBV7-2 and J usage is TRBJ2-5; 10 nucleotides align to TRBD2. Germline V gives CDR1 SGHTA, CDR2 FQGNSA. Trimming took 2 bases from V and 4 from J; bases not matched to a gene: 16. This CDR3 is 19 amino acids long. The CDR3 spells CASSLRLAGVLAARETQYF. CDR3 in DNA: TGTGCCAGCAGCTTACGGCTAGCGGGAGTCTTAGCGGCTCGAGAGACCCAGTACTTC.

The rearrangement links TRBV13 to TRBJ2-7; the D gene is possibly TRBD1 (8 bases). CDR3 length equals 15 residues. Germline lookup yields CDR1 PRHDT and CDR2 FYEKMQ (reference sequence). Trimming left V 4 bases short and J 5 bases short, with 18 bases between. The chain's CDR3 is CASSYTQGGPNEQYF. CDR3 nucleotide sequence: TGTGCCAGCAGCTACACACAGGGGGGGCCCAACGAGCAGTACTTC.

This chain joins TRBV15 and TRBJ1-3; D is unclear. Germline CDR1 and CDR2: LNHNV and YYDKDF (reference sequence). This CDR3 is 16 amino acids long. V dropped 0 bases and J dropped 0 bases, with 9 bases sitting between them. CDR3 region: CATSRDLGGSGNTIYF. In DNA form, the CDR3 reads TGTGCCACCAGCAGAGATTTGGGAGGCTCTGGAAACACCATATATTTT.

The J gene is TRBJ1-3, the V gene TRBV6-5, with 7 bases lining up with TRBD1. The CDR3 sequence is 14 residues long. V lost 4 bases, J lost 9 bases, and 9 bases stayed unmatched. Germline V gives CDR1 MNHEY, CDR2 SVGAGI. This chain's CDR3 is CASSSLPWTGTIYF. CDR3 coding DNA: TGTGCCAGCAGTTCCTTACCTTGGACAGGCACCATATATTTT.

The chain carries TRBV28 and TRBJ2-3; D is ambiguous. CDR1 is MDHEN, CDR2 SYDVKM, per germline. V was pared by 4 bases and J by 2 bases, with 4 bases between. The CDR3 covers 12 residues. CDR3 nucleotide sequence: TGTGCCAGCAGTTCATACACAGATACGCAGTATTTT. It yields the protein CASSSYTDTQYF.